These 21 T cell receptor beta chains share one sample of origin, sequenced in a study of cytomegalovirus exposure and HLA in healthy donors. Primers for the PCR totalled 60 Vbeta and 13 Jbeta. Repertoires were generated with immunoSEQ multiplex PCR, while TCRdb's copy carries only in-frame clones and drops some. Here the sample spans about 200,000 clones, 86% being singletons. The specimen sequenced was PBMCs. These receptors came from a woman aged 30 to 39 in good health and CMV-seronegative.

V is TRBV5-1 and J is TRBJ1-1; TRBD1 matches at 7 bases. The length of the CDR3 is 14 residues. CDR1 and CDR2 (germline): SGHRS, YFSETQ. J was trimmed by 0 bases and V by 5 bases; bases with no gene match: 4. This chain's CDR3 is CASRRDSMNTEAFF. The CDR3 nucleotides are TGCGCCAGCAGGAGGGACAGCATGAACACTGAAGCTTTCTTT.

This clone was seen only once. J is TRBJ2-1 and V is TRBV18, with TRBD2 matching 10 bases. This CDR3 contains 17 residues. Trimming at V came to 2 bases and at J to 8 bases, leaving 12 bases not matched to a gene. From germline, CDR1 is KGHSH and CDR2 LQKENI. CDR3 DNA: TGTGCCAGCTCACCAAGCGCTAGCGGGGGCCTAGGGGATGAGCAGTTCTTC. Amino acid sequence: CASSPSASGGLGDEQFF.

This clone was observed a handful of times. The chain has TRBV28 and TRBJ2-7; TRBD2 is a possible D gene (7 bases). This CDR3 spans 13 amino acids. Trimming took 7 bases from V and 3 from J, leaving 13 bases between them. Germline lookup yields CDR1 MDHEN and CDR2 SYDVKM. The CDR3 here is CASKRGGYYEQYF. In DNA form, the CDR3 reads TGTGCCAGCAAGAGGGGGGGCTACTACGAGCAGTACTTC. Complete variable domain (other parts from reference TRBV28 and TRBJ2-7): DVKVTQSSRYLVKRTGEKVFLECVQDMDHENMFWYRQDPGLGLRLIYFSYDVKMKEKGDIPEGYSVSREKKERFSLILESASTNQTSMYLCASKRGGYYEQYFGPGTRLTVT.

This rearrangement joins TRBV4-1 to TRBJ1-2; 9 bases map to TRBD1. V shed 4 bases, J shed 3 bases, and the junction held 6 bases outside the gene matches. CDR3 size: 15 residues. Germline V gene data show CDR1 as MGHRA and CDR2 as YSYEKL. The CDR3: CASSRLDRGDYGYTF. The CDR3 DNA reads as TGCGCCAGCAGCCGACTGGACAGGGGTGACTATGGCTACACCTTC.

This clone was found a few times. The CDR3 DNA reads as TGCGCCAGCAGCGCTCAACAGGGGTCGGACCTCTACGAGCAGTACTTC. It codes for CASSAQQGSDLYEQYF. The genes are TRBV4-1 and TRBJ2-7; 7 nucleotides line up with TRBD1. CDR1 is MGHRA and CDR2 is YSYEKL in the germline V gene. Unmatched junction bases numbered 13, after V lost 5 bases and J lost 3 bases. This CDR3 comprises 16 residues.

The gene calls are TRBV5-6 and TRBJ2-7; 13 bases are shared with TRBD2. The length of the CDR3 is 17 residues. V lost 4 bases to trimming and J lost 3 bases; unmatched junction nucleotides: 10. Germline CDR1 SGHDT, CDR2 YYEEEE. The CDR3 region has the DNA TGTGCCAGCAGCACGAGACTAGCGGGAGGTCTACGCTACGAGCAGTACTTC. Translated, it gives CASSTRLAGGLRYEQYF.

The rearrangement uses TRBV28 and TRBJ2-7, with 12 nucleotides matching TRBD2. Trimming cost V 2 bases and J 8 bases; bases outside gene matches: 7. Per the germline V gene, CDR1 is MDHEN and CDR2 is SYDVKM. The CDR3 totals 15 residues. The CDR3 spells CASSLIRLAGVQQYF. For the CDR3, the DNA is TGTGCCAGCAGTTTAATAAGACTAGCGGGAGTCCAGCAGTACTTC.

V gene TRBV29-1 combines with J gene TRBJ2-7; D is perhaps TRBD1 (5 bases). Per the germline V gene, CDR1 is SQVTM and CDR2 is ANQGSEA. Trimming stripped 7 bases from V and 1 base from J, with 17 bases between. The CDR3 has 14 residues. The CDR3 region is CSAIGSRQSYEQYF. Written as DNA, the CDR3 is TGCAGCGCCATCGGATCTAGACAGTCCTACGAGCAGTACTTC.

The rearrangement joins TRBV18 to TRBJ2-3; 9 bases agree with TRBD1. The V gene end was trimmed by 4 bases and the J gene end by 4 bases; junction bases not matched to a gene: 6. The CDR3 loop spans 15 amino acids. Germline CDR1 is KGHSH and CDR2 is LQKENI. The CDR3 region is CASSLQQGAPDTQYF. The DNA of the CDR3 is TGTGCCAGCTCACTGCAACAGGGGGCCCCAGATACGCAGTATTTT.

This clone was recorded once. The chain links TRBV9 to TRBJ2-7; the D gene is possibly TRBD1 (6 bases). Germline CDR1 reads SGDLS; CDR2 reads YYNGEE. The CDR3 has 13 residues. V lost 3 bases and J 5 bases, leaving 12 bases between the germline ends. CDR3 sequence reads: CASSDRVMDEQYF. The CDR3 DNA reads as TGTGCCAGCAGCGACAGGGTAATGGACGAGCAGTACTTC.

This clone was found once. The DNA for the CDR3 is TGTGCCAGTAGTCCTGGACTAGCGGGGGAGCCCGGGGAGCTGTTTTTT. This codes for CASSPGLAGEPGELFF. The chain links TRBV19 to TRBJ2-2; TRBD2 aligns across 13 bases. Germline V gene data show CDR1 as LNHDA and CDR2 as SQIVND (reference sequence). CDR3 length equals 16 residues. Losses at the gene ends were 5 bases for V and 6 bases for J; bases not matched to a gene: 6. The full variable domain, completed using reference TRBV19 and TRBJ2-2, is DGGITQSPKYLFRKEGQNVTLSCEQNLNHDAMYWYRQDPGQGLRLIYYSQIVNDFQKGDIAEGYSVSREKKESFPLTVTSAQKNPTAFYLCASSPGLAGEPGELFFGEGSRLTVL.

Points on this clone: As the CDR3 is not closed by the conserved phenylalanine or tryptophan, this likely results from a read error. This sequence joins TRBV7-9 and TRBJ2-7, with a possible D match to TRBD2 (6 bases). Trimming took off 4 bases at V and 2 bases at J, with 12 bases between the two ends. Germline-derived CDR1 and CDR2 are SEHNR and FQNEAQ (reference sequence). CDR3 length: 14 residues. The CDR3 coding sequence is TGTGCCAGCAGCTCCCGAGCGGGCGCCTACGAGCAGTACCTC. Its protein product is CASSSRAGAYEQYL.

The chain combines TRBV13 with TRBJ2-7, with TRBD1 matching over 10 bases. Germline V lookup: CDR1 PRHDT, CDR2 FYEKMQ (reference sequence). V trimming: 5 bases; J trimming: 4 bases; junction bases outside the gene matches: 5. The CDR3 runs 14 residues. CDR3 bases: TGTGCCAGCAGCGTAAGACAGGGGGCTTACGAGCAGTACTTC. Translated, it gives CASSVRQGAYEQYF.

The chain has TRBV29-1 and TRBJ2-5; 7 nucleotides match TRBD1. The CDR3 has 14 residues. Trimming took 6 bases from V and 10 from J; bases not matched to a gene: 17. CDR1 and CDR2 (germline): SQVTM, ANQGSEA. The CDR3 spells CSVDRQGRRGGQYF. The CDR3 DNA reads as TGCAGCGTGGATAGACAGGGCCGACGAGGTGGCCAGTACTTC.

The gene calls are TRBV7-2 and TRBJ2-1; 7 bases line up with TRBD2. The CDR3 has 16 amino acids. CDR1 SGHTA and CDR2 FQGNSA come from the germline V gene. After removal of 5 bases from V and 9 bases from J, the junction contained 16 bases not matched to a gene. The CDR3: CASSRTTSEGLSEQFF. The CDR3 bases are TGTGCCAGCAGCCGTACTACTAGCGAGGGGCTGAGTGAGCAGTTCTTC.

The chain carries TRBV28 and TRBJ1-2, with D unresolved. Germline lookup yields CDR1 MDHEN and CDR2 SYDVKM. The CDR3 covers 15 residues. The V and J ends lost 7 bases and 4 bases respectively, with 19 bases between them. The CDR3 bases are TGTGCCAGCAACCCGAGGGCCGCGGGCAGCTATGGCTACACCTTC. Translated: CASNPRAAGSYGYTF.

The CDR3 protein is CASSYLPEVGYEQYF. The CDR3 DNA reads TGTGCCAGCAGTTACCTCCCGGAGGTAGGCTACGAGCAGTACTTC. This chain connects TRBV6-6 to TRBJ2-7; D is possibly TRBD2 (5 bases). The CDR3 totals 15 residues. Germline V CDR1 and CDR2: MNHNY, SVGAGI (reference sequence). Trimming removed 2 bases from V and 3 bases from J, with 14 bases in between.

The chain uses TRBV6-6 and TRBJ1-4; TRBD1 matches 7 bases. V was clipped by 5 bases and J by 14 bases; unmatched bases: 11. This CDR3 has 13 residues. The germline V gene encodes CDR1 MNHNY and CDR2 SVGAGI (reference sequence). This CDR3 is CASSLRQDRRLFF. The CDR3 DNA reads TGTGCCAGCAGTCTGAGACAGGACAGGAGGCTGTTTTTT.

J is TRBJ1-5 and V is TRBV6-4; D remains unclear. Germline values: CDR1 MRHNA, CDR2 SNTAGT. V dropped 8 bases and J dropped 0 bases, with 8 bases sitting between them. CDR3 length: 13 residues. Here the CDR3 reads CASGGNSNQPQHF. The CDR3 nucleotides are TGTGCCAGCGGAGGGAATAGCAATCAGCCCCAGCATTTT.

The CDR3 DNA reads TGCGCCAGCAGCTTGGCGACAGGGGGCGTATCCGAGCAGTACTTC. It codes for CASSLATGGVSEQYF. The rearrangement uses TRBV5-1 and TRBJ2-7; 10 nucleotides align to TRBD1. Germline V gene sequence: CDR1 SGHRS, CDR2 YFSETQ. The V and J ends lost 0 bases and 6 bases, in that order; junction bases with no gene match: 6. The CDR3 has 15 residues.

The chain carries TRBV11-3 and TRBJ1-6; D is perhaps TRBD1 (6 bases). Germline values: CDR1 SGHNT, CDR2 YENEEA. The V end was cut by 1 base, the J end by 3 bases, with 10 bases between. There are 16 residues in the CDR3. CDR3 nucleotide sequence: TGTGCCAGCAGCTTAGGCCGGACAGACTATAATTCACCCCTCCACTTT. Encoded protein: CASSLGRTDYNSPLHF.